Listed below are T cell receptor beta chains from one sample, sequenced in a study of cytotoxic CD8 clonotypes in ibrutinib-treated CLL. Repertoires were generated with immunoSEQ multiplex PCR, while TCRdb's copy carries only in-frame clones and drops some. The sample records more than 200,000 clones, roughly 70% being singletons. The material was PBMCs, obtained after 24 months of ibrutinib treatment. The receptor set was obtained from a human donor with chronic lymphocytic leukemia. Each CDR3 is given with its conserved first and last residue. The D gene is left open where the match is weak. Not all rows give a size; the values are once, few, many and, for expanded clones, a class.

TGTGCCAGCAGTTTTCGGAGGGGGATTACGCAGTATTTT | CASSFRRGITQYF | . | TRBV27 | . | TRBJ2-3
TGTGCCAGCAGCCAAGTGGGAGCAGCCACCGGGGAGCTGTTTTTT | CASSQVGAATGELFF | . | TRBV14 | . | TRBJ2-2
TGCAGCGTTCAGGGACAGGGGGCGCTTGAGCAGTACTTC | CSVQGQGALEQYF | TRBD1 | TRBV29-1 | . | TRBJ2-7
TGTGCCAGTAGTATAGCGTCTAGCGCCTACGAGCAGTACTTC | CASSIASSAYEQYF | . | TRBV19 | . | TRBJ2-7
TGTGCCAGCGAAAAGGGAGGGTTGGCTTTCTTT | CASEKGGLAFF | . | TRBV6-5 | . | TRBJ1-1
TGTGCCAGCTTAGGAGGGTGGCGGGACCGCTACAATGAGCAGTTCTTC | CASLGGWRDRYNEQFF | . | TRBV14 | few | TRBJ2-1
TGTGCCAGCAGTTCCGGGGTGACCTACGAGCAGTACTTC | CASSSGVTYEQYF | . | TRBV11-3 | few | TRBJ2-7
TGCGCCAGCCAGAATTGGGACGTAACCTACAATGAGCAGTTCTTC | CASQNWDVTYNEQFF | . | TRBV5-1 | . | TRBJ2-1
TGTGCCAGCAGTTCCGGTAGCGCCACTTACGAGCAGTACTTC | CASSSGSATYEQYF | . | TRBV28 | once | TRBJ2-7
TGTGCCAGCAGGAAATCCGATACGCAGTATTTT | CASRKSDTQYF | . | TRBV2 | . | TRBJ2-3
TGTGCCAGTAGTTTTGACAGGGGGTCATACGAGCAGTACTTC | CASSFDRGSYEQYF | TRBD1 | TRBV19 | . | TRBJ2-7
TGTGCCAGCAGCGCCGGAGGGGGCTACACCTTC | CASSAGGGYTF | . | TRBV9 | once | TRBJ1-2
TGTGCCAGCAGCGCCAGGTCGAGGAATGAGCAGTTCTTC | CASSARSRNEQFF | . | TRBV7-9 | . | TRBJ2-1
TGTGCCAGCAGCTTAGAGGCGGGGGCGATGAATCAGCCCCAGCATTTT | CASSLEAGAMNQPQHF | . | TRBV7-8 | . | TRBJ1-5
TGTGCTAGCAGCTCCCGACTGTCGAGGGAGCCCCAGCATTTT | CASSSRLSREPQHF | . | TRBV7-7 | . | TRBJ1-5
TGTGCCAGCAGCATCTCACTGGGGGGTTGGAGCAATGAGCAGTTCTTC | CASSISLGGWSNEQFF | . | TRBV7-9 | . | TRBJ2-1
TGTGCCTCCGGCCTCGTGGACAGGGGTCATGAGCAGTTCTTC | CASGLVDRGHEQFF | TRBD1 | TRBV5-5 | . | TRBJ2-1
TGTGCCAGCAGCGAAGCGAGTCCCCCCGTGTACAATGAGCAGTTCTTC | CASSEASPPVYNEQFF | . | TRBV9 | . | TRBJ2-1
TGTGCCAGCAGCCGTCGACAGGGGAATCAGCCCCAGCATTTT | CASSRRQGNQPQHF | TRBD1 | TRBV5-8 | once | TRBJ1-5
TGTGCCAGCTCACTCCGGGACTCCAATAGCAATCAGCCCCAGCATTTT | CASSLRDSNSNQPQHF | . | TRBV18 | few | TRBJ1-5
TGTGCCAGCAGCTTACGTGACAGTAATTCACCCCTCCACTTT | CASSLRDSNSPLHF | . | TRBV7-3 | . | TRBJ1-6
TGTGCCAGCAGTTACGCGGGACAGCCGAACACTGAAGCTTTCTTT | CASSYAGQPNTEAFF | TRBD1 | TRBV6-6 | . | TRBJ1-1
TGTGCCAGCAGGCCGGCAGGGAAAAACACTGAAGCTTTCTTT | CASRPAGKNTEAFF | . | TRBV7-9 | . | TRBJ1-1
TGCAGCGCCCTGACAGGGTATTACTTCTTAGAGCAGTTCTTC | CSALTGYYFLEQFF | TRBD1 | TRBV29-1 | . | TRBJ2-1
TGTGCCAGCAGTTACGGTGGGGCCTCTTACGAGCAGTACTTC | CASSYGGASYEQYF | . | TRBV6-5 | few | TRBJ2-7
TGTGCCAGCAGCCCCAGGGGCGTGTGGGAGACCCAGTACTTC | CASSPRGVWETQYF | . | TRBV7-3 | . | TRBJ2-5
TGTGCCAGCAGTGAATGGGGGAGGGAGTATGGCTACACCTTC | CASSEWGREYGYTF | . | TRBV25-1 | once | TRBJ1-2
TGTGCCAGCACCTTGGCGGGGGAGGGGATCAACACTGAAGCTTTCTTT | CASTLAGEGINTEAFF | . | TRBV28 | . | TRBJ1-1
TGTGCCAGCAGATGGGGGGCCAGTGAAGCTTTCTTT | CASRWGASEAFF | . | TRBV6-5 | . | TRBJ1-1
TGTGCCAGCAGCTTTGGGGAGAGTACCTACGAGCAGTACTTC | CASSFGESTYEQYF | . | TRBV7-9 | . | TRBJ2-7
TGCGCCAGCAGCTACCAGGGGATCCATAGGGAGACCCAGTACTTC | CASSYQGIHRETQYF | . | TRBV5-1 | . | TRBJ2-5
TGTGCCGGGACAGGGACAAGGACTGAAGCTTTCTTT | CAGTGTRTEAFF | TRBD1 | TRBV30 | . | TRBJ1-1
TGTGCCAGTAGTATAGGACTTCCGAGGAGCCTTCATAAAAACATTCAGTACTTC | CASSIGLPRSLHKNIQYF | . | TRBV19 | . | TRBJ2-4
TGTGCCAGCCAACGGGACACTGGGGAAAAACTGTTTTTT | CASQRDTGEKLFF | . | TRBV7-3 | . | TRBJ1-4
TGTGCCTGGAGTGTACGGCTGCATGAAAAACTGTTTTTT | CAWSVRLHEKLFF | . | TRBV30 | . | TRBJ1-4
TGTGCCAGCAGCCTGGGGGGGGCTGGCAATCAGCCCCAGCATTTT | CASSLGGAGNQPQHF | . | TRBV7-9 | . | TRBJ1-5
TGTGCCAGCAGCTTACAGGGCGTTCCCTATAGCACAGATACGCAGTATTTT | CASSLQGVPYSTDTQYF | . | TRBV7-3 | . | TRBJ2-3
TGTGCCAGCAATCAGCTGGGCGGGAATTACAATGAGCAGTTCTTC | CASNQLGGNYNEQFF | . | TRBV2 | once | TRBJ2-1
TGTGCCACCAGCAGAGATCAGTTGGGGGAGACCCAGTACTTC | CATSRDQLGETQYF | . | TRBV15 | once | TRBJ2-5
TGCGCCAGCACTCCGGGACAGAACACAGATACGCAGTATTTT | CASTPGQNTDTQYF | TRBD1 | TRBV10-1 | . | TRBJ2-3
TGCGCCAGCAGCCTGACTAGCGGGAGAAGCAATGAGCAGTTCTTC | CASSLTSGRSNEQFF | TRBD2 | TRBV5-1 | . | TRBJ2-1
TGTGCCAGCAGTTACCAGGACGGCTATGGCTACACCTTC | CASSYQDGYGYTF | . | TRBV6-5 | . | TRBJ1-2
TGTGCCAGCAGCTCCGACAGGGGGGGTCAGCCCCAGCATTTT | CASSSDRGGQPQHF | TRBD1 | TRBV7-2 | . | TRBJ1-5
TGTGCCAGCAGCTGGACCGGGACAGGGGGGACCGGGGAGCTGTTTTTT | CASSWTGTGGTGELFF | TRBD1 | TRBV7-2 | . | TRBJ2-2
TGTGCCAGCAGTGAAAGAGGGACTGAAGCTTTCTTT | CASSERGTEAFF | . | TRBV2 | once | TRBJ1-1
TGTGCCAGCAGTCTACTGGGGTGGCAGGGGCACACTGAAGCTTTCTTT | CASSLLGWQGHTEAFF | . | TRBV28 | . | TRBJ1-1
TGTGCCAGCAGATATGCCAGCGGGGCTCACCCCTACGAGCAGTACTTC | CASRYASGAHPYEQYF | TRBD2 | TRBV27 | . | TRBJ2-7
TGTGCCAGCAGAGCAACCGGGACAGGGGGCTACGAGCAGTACTTC | CASRATGTGGYEQYF | TRBD1 | TRBV28 | . | TRBJ2-7
TGTGCCAGCAGTTTAAATGAGCAGTTCTTC | CASSLNEQFF | . | TRBV28 | . | TRBJ2-1
TGTGCCAGCAGCTTGGGGTTCGGCGGGGAGCTGTTTTTT | CASSLGFGGELFF | . | TRBV7-3 | . | TRBJ2-2
TGTGCCAGCAGTTCGCCGGGAGCCTACGAGCAGTACTTC | CASSSPGAYEQYF | . | TRBV27 | few | TRBJ2-7
TGTGCCAGCAGCTCGTCGACGCTCCCAGAGCAGTACTTC | CASSSSTLPEQYF | . | TRBV11-2 | few | TRBJ2-7
TGTGCCAGCCGTTTAGCGGGAGGTACCGGGGAGCTGTTTTTT | CASRLAGGTGELFF | TRBD2 | TRBV28 | few | TRBJ2-2
TGCGCCAGCAGTCCGACTAGTGACGAGCAGTACTTC | CASSPTSDEQYF | . | TRBV4-3 | . | TRBJ2-7
TGTGCCAGCAGTGAGTGGACTAGCGGGATCTACGAGCAGTACTTC | CASSEWTSGIYEQYF | TRBD2 | TRBV27 | few | TRBJ2-7
TGTGCCAGCAGTTTCGAGCCTTATAGCAATCAGCCCCAGCATTTT | CASSFEPYSNQPQHF | . | TRBV27 | . | TRBJ1-5
TGTGCCAGTAGTATCACAAGGACAGCTGAAGCTTTCTTT | CASSITRTAEAFF | . | TRBV19 | . | TRBJ1-1